These 15 T cell receptor beta chains share one sample of origin, sequenced in a study of T-cell reconstitution after alpha-beta-depleted transplantation in children (dated by TCRdb to about 2016). The time point label of this sample denotes: day 60 (about 2 months) after transplantation. The sample's treatment or condition label is to be understood as: allogeneic hematopoietic cell transplantation with graft depleted of TCRalphabeta T cells and CD19 B cells. The library relied on PCR. Sequencer: Illumina HiSeq 2500. Molecular barcoding was employed in the preparation of TCR libraries, with unique molecular identifiers being used to normalize TCRbeta repertoire quantification. TCRdb took the public reads, trimmed them with fastp at Q25, ran MiXCR for clone calling and kept in-frame beta chains. Each entry is one CDR3 protein sequence, shown with its most common DNA and genes. The sample yields under 20,000 distinct CDR3 sequences; around 13% were counted once. Of the sample, 35% falls within the top ten clones.

This specimen was PBMCs, mostly from graft donor cells, taken 60 days after TCRalphabeta/CD19-depleted stem cell transplant. All receptors derive from a female patient between 2 and 15 years old who had a stem cell transplant for congenital amegakaryocytic thrombocytopenia, so the T cells may come from the graft donor.

This clonotype was counted many times. The chain recombines TRBV7-9 with TRBJ2-7; 10 bases fit TRBD2. V shed 3 bases and J 7 bases; nucleotides not matched to a gene: 6. The CDR3 length is 14 residues. Germline V CDR1 and CDR2: SEHNR, FQNEAQ (reference sequence). The CDR3, as DNA: TGTGCCAGCAGCTTTCTAGCGGGAGCTCGGGAGCAGTACTTC. This translates into CASSFLAGAREQYF.

This clonotype was counted many times. The J gene is TRBJ1-1, the V gene TRBV10-3, with D possibly TRBD1 on 6 matching bases. V lost 6 bases to trimming and J lost 1 base, with 9 bases between them. CDR1 ENHRY and CDR2 SYGVKD come from the germline V gene. The CDR3 is 13 amino acids. The CDR3 sequence: CAISSDRNTEAFF. CDR3 DNA sequence: TGTGCCATCAGCTCGGACAGGAACACTGAAGCTTTCTTT.

This clonotype appeared many times. In DNA form, the CDR3 reads TGTGCTAGTGGTTTGGTACTTGGTGGGCCTATGAACACTGAAGCTTTCTTT. Its protein product is CASGLVLGGPMNTEAFF. The V gene is TRBV12-5, the J gene TRBJ1-1, with D unresolved. V lost 0 bases and J 0 bases, leaving 14 bases between the germline ends. Germline lookup yields CDR1 LGHNT and CDR2 FRNRAP. CDR3 size: 17 residues.

This clonotype was counted ten times or more. The chain links TRBV15 to TRBJ2-1; TRBD2 is a possible D gene (6 bases). Deletions cut 5 bases from V and 0 bases from J, with 14 bases between. The CDR3 is made up of 16 amino acids. Germline values: CDR1 LNHNV, CDR2 YYDKDF (reference sequence). The CDR3 region is CATSAEGSSSYNEQFF. CDR3 sequence (DNA): TGTGCCACCAGCGCGGAGGGGTCGAGCTCCTACAATGAGCAGTTCTTC.

By sample share, this clonotype is large (0.1 to 1%). The rearrangement links TRBV4-1 to TRBJ2-2; a possible D gene is TRBD2 (5 bases). The V and J ends lost 3 bases and 7 bases respectively, with 30 bases between them. This CDR3 contains 20 residues. The germline V gene encodes CDR1 MGHRA and CDR2 YSYEKL. CDR3: CASSQFNPDFGLVSGGELFF. The CDR3 coding sequence is TGCGCCAGCAGCCAGTTCAATCCGGATTTCGGACTGGTTTCGGGCGGGGAGCTGTTTTTT.

At least ten counts were recorded for this clonotype. The chain has TRBV5-1 and TRBJ2-7, with TRBD2 identical over 7 bases. Germline values: CDR1 SGHRS, CDR2 YFSETQ. The ends lost 4 bases at V and 4 bases at J; junction bases unmatched: 17. The CDR3 length is 17 residues. CDR3 in amino acids: CASSPFAAGLPGYEQYF. DNA for the CDR3: TGCGCCAGCAGCCCCTTTGCAGCGGGACTCCCCGGTTACGAGCAGTACTTC.

This clonotype turned up a few times. This chain connects TRBV18 to TRBJ2-7; 8 bases are shared with TRBD2. Germline loops: CDR1 KGHSH, CDR2 LQKENI. This CDR3 spans 15 amino acids. Germline trimming cut 6 bases from V and 1 base from J; bases unmatched to any gene: 8. CDR3 sequence (DNA): TGTGCCAGCTCCCCGGGGGGGGCTCTTTCCTACGAGCAGTACTTC. The encoded protein is CASSPGGALSYEQYF.

This chain links TRBV6-5 with TRBJ2-6; D gene unclear. Trimming removed 6 bases at V and 4 bases at J, with 4 bases between. Germline V gene lookup returns CDR1 MNHEY and CDR2 SVGAGI. There are 12 residues in the CDR3. CDR3 in amino acids: CASRAGANVLTF. Here the CDR3 DNA reads TGTGCCAGCAGGGCAGGGGCCAACGTCCTGACTTTC.

The rearrangement joins TRBV6-2 or TRBV6-3 to TRBJ2-7, with TRBD2 matching over 10 bases. The CDR3 is made up of 15 amino acids. Losses at the gene ends were 6 bases for V and 3 bases for J; bases not matched to a gene: 8. CDR1 is MNHEY, CDR2 SVGEGT, per germline. The CDR3 sequence is CASSLEAGGVYEQYF. The CDR3 DNA is TGTGCCAGCAGCCTAGAAGCGGGAGGGGTCTACGAGCAGTACTTC.

This clonotype was seen ten or more times. The chain carries TRBV28 and TRBJ2-3; TRBD2 agrees at 7 bases. V shed 2 bases and J 4 bases; nucleotides not matched to a gene: 12. The length of the CDR3 is 17 residues. Germline CDR1 is MDHEN and CDR2 is SYDVKM. The CDR3 DNA is TGTGCCAGCAGTTTAGGTTTGCGGGAGACCTCCCCAGATACGCAGTATTTT. This encodes CASSLGLRETSPDTQYF.

This clonotype appeared many times. The chain uses TRBV5-5 and TRBJ1-1; D gene uncertain. V lost 2 bases, J lost 5 bases, and 4 bases lay in between. CDR3 length: 11 amino acids. From germline, CDR1 is SGHKS and CDR2 YYEKEE (reference sequence). The CDR3 nucleotides read TGTGCCAGCAGCTTTATTACTGAAGCTTTCTTT. Translating gives CASSFITEAFF.

This clonotype was seen at least ten times. The chain joins TRBV6-5 to TRBJ1-2; D unclear. CDR1 and CDR2 from the germline V gene are MNHEY and SVGAGI. CDR3 length: 15 amino acids. V was pared by 7 bases and J by 3 bases, with 18 bases between. The CDR3 region has the DNA TGTGCCAGCACCCCCGTAAGGGAAGCGGACTATGGCTACACCTTC. Translating gives CASTPVREADYGYTF.

This chain connects TRBV5-6 to TRBJ1-5; weak D call: TRBD1 (5 bases). This CDR3 has 16 amino acids. In germline, CDR1 is SGHDT, CDR2 YYEEEE. V dropped 7 bases and J dropped 1 base, with 18 bases sitting between them. The CDR3 region has the DNA TGTGCCAGCGCCCGACGCGGAGGGGAAAGCAATCAGCCCCAGCATTTT. This sequence encodes CASARRGGESNQPQHF.

This clonotype was seen at least ten times. The chain couples TRBV12-3 or TRBV12-4 to TRBJ2-5; D possibly corresponds to TRBD2 (6 bases). Between the trimmed V and J ends, which lost 1 base and 2 bases, there was a span of 11 bases. The CDR3 consists of 15 residues. For the CDR3, the DNA is TGTGCCAGCAGTTTAGTTGGTGGGGGGCAAGAGACCCAGTACTTC. The encoded protein is CASSLVGGGQETQYF.

This clonotype was observed at least ten times. CDR3 protein: CASSYPGNTEQYF. CDR3 DNA sequence: TGTGCCAGCAGTTACCCCGGGAACACCGAGCAGTACTTC. V is TRBV6-2 or TRBV6-3 and J is TRBJ2-7; tentative D call: TRBD2 (5 bases). There are 13 residues in the CDR3. CDR1 is MNHEY, CDR2 SVGEGT, per germline. V lost 2 bases and J lost 6, with 11 bases in between.